This TCR beta chain originates from a study of cytomegalovirus exposure and HLA in healthy donors. Note on this clone: Antigen unknown.

Germline V gene sequence: CDR1 SGHAT, CDR2 FQNNGV. Trimming removed 5 bases at V and 8 bases at J, with 13 bases between. The CDR3 runs to 13 residues. Overall study findings and caveats: Reports described diagnosis of cytomegalovirus status by the classifier as highly specific and sensitive. Later analysis suggested most CMV-associated TCR beta chains were HLA-restricted.

PCR amplification relied on 60 Vbeta primers (plus 13 Jbeta primers). Some clones are missing from TCRdb's copy, which holds only in-frame ones; the method was immunoSEQ multiplex PCR. The data contain 130,000 to 150,000 clones, over 70% of them singletons. The sequence was collected from a male donor in good health and CMV-seronegative. The sample was PBMCs. The chain couples TRBV11-2 to TRBJ2-4, with D tentatively TRBD2 (6 bases). CDR3 amino acids: CASSPTSFDIQYF. The DNA of the CDR3 is TGTGCCAGCAGCCCGACTAGTTTTGACATTCAGTACTTC.